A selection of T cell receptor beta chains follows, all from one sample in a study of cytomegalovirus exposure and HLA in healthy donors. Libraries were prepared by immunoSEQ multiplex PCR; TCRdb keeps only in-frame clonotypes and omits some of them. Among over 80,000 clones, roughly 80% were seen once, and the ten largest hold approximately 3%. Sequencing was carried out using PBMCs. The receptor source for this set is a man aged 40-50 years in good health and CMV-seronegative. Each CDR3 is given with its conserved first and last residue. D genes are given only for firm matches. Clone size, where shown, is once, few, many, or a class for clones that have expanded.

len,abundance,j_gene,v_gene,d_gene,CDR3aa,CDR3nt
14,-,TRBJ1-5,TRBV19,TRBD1,CASSTTGRHQPQHF,TGTGCCAGTAGCACGACAGGGAGGCATCAGCCCCAGCATTTT
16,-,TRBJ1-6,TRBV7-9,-,CASSSAGTPYNSPLHF,TGTGCCAGCAGCTCCGCCGGGACTCCCTATAATTCACCCCTCCACTTT
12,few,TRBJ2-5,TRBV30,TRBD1,CAWMGQGETQYF,TGTGCCTGGATGGGACAGGGGGAGACCCAGTACTTC
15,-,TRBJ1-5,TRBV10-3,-,CAISERGGGNQPQHF,TGTGCCATCAGTGAGAGAGGGGGAGGGAATCAGCCCCAGCATTTT
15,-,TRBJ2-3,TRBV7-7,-,CASSLADRYTDTQYF,TGTGCCAGCAGCTTAGCTGACAGGTACACAGATACGCAGTATTTT
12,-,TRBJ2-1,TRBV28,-,CASSLELLAPFF,TGTGCCAGCAGTCTAGAGTTACTAGCTCCCTTCTTC
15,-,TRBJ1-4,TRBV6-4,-,CASSEGLTAGEKLFF,TGTGCCAGCAGTGAAGGTCTGACCGCCGGGGAAAAACTGTTTTTT
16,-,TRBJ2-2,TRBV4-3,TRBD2,CASSASGGLDTGELFF,TGCGCCAGCAGCGCTAGCGGGGGGCTCGACACCGGGGAGCTGTTTTTT
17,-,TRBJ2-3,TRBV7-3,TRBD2,CASSPKGLAGGGDTQYF,TGTGCCAGCAGTCCCAAGGGGCTAGCGGGGGGGGGAGATACGCAGTATTTT
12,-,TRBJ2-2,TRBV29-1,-,CSANRDTGELFF,TGCAGCGCTAACAGGGACACCGGGGAGCTGTTTTTT